Presented here are 14 T cell receptor beta chains from one specimen sequenced in a study of blood T cell repertoires in COVID-19. The method was immunoSEQ multiplex PCR; TCRdb's version includes in-frame clones alone and lacks a portion of them. This table holds 150,000 or so clones, around 74% found once. Sequencing used peripheral blood. The receptors come from a woman between 55 and 75 years old with COVID-19, enrolled during active disease.

The chain carries TRBV19 and TRBJ2-7; 7 positions match TRBD1. The V gene's germline CDR1 is LNHDA and CDR2 SQIVND (reference sequence). CDR3 length: 14 residues. J gave up 2 bases and V 3 bases, and 4 bases lay outside the gene matches. This chain's CDR3 is CASSIRDSPYEQYF. CDR3 nucleotide sequence: TGTGCCAGTAGTATCCGGGACAGCCCCTACGAGCAGTACTTC.

As concerns this clone: A read error may produce the germline difference seen at one junction end. The rearrangement uses TRBV27 and TRBJ1-5; D call uncertain. Looked up from germline, CDR1 is MNHEY and CDR2 is SMNVEV (reference sequence). The CDR3 covers 13 residues. In DNA form, the CDR3 reads TGTGCCAGCAGTTTATGGAGCAACCAGCCCCAGCATTTT. As protein: CASSLWSNQPQHF.

The chain has TRBV15 and TRBJ1-2; D might be TRBD1 (6 bases). Between the trimmed V and J ends, which lost 0 bases and 10 bases, there was a span of 21 bases. This CDR3 has 16 residues. The germline CDR1 and CDR2 sequences are LNHNV and YYDKDF (reference sequence). The CDR3 coding sequence is TGTGCCACCAGCAGAGATCTCGGGGACACAGCGCTTGACTACACCTTC. Its translation is CATSRDLGDTALDYTF. Using reference TRBV15 and TRBJ1-2 for the parts outside the CDR3, the full variable domain is DAMVIQNPRYQVTQFGKPVTLSCSQTLNHNVMYWYQQKSSQAPKLLFHYYDKDFNNEADTPDNFQSRRPNTSFCFLDIRSPGLGDTAMYLCATSRDLGDTALDYTFGSGTRLTVV.

The J gene is TRBJ1-1, the V gene TRBV19; D is undetermined. Germline V lookup: CDR1 LNHDA, CDR2 SQIVND (reference sequence). V lost 7 bases, J lost 0 bases, and 6 bases lay in between. The CDR3 runs to 12 residues. The CDR3 is CASIGMNTEAFF. The CDR3 DNA is TGTGCCAGTATCGGTATGAACACTGAAGCTTTCTTT.

This clone was recorded once. The CDR3 bases are TGTGCCAGCAGTTTTGCGGGGGCGAACCGGAACACTGAAGCTTTCTTT. Translation: CASSFAGANRNTEAFF. The chain has TRBV28 and TRBJ1-1; D might be TRBD1 (6 bases). The germline gives CDR1 MDHEN, CDR2 SYDVKM. V was pared by 3 bases and J by 1 base, with 15 bases between. CDR3 size: 16 residues.

The rearrangement joins TRBV29-1 to TRBJ1-5; TRBD1 aligns across 7 bases. CDR3 length: 14 residues. V gave up 0 bases and J gave up 6 bases; unmatched junction bases: 5. Germline assignment: CDR1 SQVTM and CDR2 ANQGSEA. The CDR3 sequence is CSVEEGGRGQPQHF. The CDR3 DNA reads as TGCAGCGTTGAAGAAGGGGGCAGAGGTCAGCCCCAGCATTTT.

This chain links TRBV2 with TRBJ1-3; D might be TRBD1 (6 bases). Deletions cut 5 bases from V and 6 bases from J, with 14 bases between. Germline assignment: CDR1 SNHLY and CDR2 FYNNEI. CDR3 size: 14 residues. Here the CDR3 DNA reads TGTGCCAGCAGTCCACAGGGTTACGAAAACACCATATATTTT. Encoded protein: CASSPQGYENTIYF.

CDR3: CASILSGSSNEQFF. CDR3 bases: TGTGCCAGCATCCTTAGCGGGAGTAGTAATGAGCAGTTCTTC. The rearrangement joins TRBV7-9 to TRBJ2-1; 9 bases map to TRBD2. The CDR3 totals 14 residues. Germline V lookup: CDR1 SEHNR, CDR2 FQNEAQ (reference sequence). The ends lost 7 bases at V and 7 bases at J; junction bases unmatched: 8.

This clone was observed once. The chain combines TRBV19 with TRBJ2-7; 10 bases fit TRBD2. Germline V lookup: CDR1 LNHDA, CDR2 SQIVND (reference sequence). This CDR3 is built from 16 residues. Germline trimming cut 10 bases from V and 5 bases from J; bases unmatched to any gene: 17. The CDR3 protein is CATSRGASGSPHEQYF. The CDR3 bases are TGTGCCACCTCCCGCGGGGCTAGCGGGAGTCCCCACGAGCAGTACTTC.

V is TRBV5-5 and J is TRBJ2-7; 8 bases fit TRBD1. Per germline, CDR1 SGHKS and CDR2 YYEKEE (reference sequence). The V gene end was trimmed by 4 bases and the J gene end by 3 bases; junction bases not matched to a gene: 12. The CDR3 extends over 16 amino acids. The CDR3 nucleotides are TGTGCCAGCAGCACCGGGACAGGAATACGAAACTACGAGCAGTACGTC. Protein: CASSTGTGIRNYEQYV.

The rearrangement uses TRBV7-2 and TRBJ2-1; weak D call: TRBD2 (7 bases). Per germline, CDR1 SGHTA and CDR2 FQGNSA. Trimming pared 1 base from V and 9 bases from J, leaving 22 bases between. The CDR3 is made up of 17 amino acids. CDR3 coding DNA: TGTGCCAGCAGCTTAGAGATAAGCGGGACAATGGGGGGTGAGCAGTTCTTC. Translated, it gives CASSLEISGTMGGEQFF.

The chain employs TRBV7-2 and TRBJ2-5; 11 bases line up with TRBD1. The V gene's germline CDR1 is SGHTA and CDR2 FQGNSA. With 4 bases clipped from V and 0 bases from J, the junction kept 4 bases outside the gene matches. CDR3 length: 16 amino acids. CDR3 DNA sequence: TGTGCCAGCAGCTCTCGGACAGGGGGCAACCAAGAGACCCAGTACTTC. The encoded protein is CASSSRTGGNQETQYF.

The J gene is TRBJ1-6, the V gene TRBV5-1, with 7 positions matching TRBD1. The CDR3 totals 15 residues. The germline CDR1 and CDR2 sequences are SGHRS and YFSETQ. After removal of 4 bases from V and 7 bases from J, the junction contained 8 bases not matched to a gene. CDR3 in amino acids: CASSPRQGENSPLHF. CDR3 bases: TGCGCCAGCAGCCCTCGACAGGGTGAAAATTCACCCCTCCACTTT.

This clone is a singleton in its sample. The chain has TRBV4-2 and TRBJ2-1; D possibly corresponds to TRBD2 (6 bases). The V gene lost 9 bases and the J gene lost 0 bases, with 18 bases spanning the gap. This CDR3 has 16 amino acids. The germline V gene encodes CDR1 LGHNA and CDR2 YNFKEQ. In DNA form, the CDR3 reads TGTGCCAGTGGGGGGTTTGGTGGGGGCTCCTACAATGAGCAGTTCTTC. Amino acid sequence: CASGGFGGGSYNEQFF.